This T cell receptor beta chain was identified in a study of shared clonotypes between healthy human individuals. Study-wide background: Plates per donor: three CD4 naive, three CD4 memory, two CD8 naive, one CD8 memory.

The sorted-subset replicate PCRs were given 200 ng DNA, which is about 29,000 T cell genomes. Using immunoSEQ multiplex PCR, the repertoire was profiled, and TCRdb retains in-frame clones only, with some absent. The sample holds around 2.5 million clones, 93% seen once. V gave up 9 bases and J gave up 3 bases, with 10 bases separating them. The germline V gene encodes CDR1 SNHLY and CDR2 FYNNEI. CDR3 length: 12 amino acids. The TCR sequence derives from a man between 18 and 35 years old in good health. Some clones in this sample may be carry-over from other donors' samples. The specimen was naive CD4+ T cells from PBMCs. Subset here: CD45RA+ positively selected. The chain recombines TRBV2 with TRBJ2-3; D possibly corresponds to TRBD1 (6 bases). CDR3 sequence: CASHQGTDTQYF. CDR3 coding DNA: TGTGCCAGTCATCAGGGGACAGATACGCAGTATTTT. The variable domain in full, completed from reference TRBV2 and TRBJ2-3, reads EPEVTQTPSHQVTQMGQEVILRCVPISNHLYFYWYRQILGQKVEFLVSFYNNEISEKSEIFDDQFSVERPDGSNFTLKIRSTKLEDSAMYFCASHQGTDTQYFGPGTRLTVL.